This T cell receptor (beta chain) came from a study of CD8 T cells in ankylosing spondylitis. General study points: Characteristic, it appeared, of ankylosing spondylitis blood was a TCR beta motif of about eight highly homologous variants.

TCRdb called the 5' RACE reads again in MiXCR, with one record for every CDR3 protein. The sample has around 770,000 distinct CDR3 sequences; about an eighth are singletons. This clonotype was seen many times. Its target is unknown. An end of the junction does not agree with germline; a read error may underlie this. The CDR3 consists of 13 residues. Germline lookup yields CDR1 SGHTA and CDR2 FQGNSA. The receptor was derived from a male donor with ankylosing spondylitis. The rearrangement links TRBV7-2 to TRBJ2-7, with D perhaps matching TRBD1 (6 bases). Sequencing was performed on blood, either unsorted or a sorted T cell fraction (not recorded which). The CDR3 DNA is TGCGCCAGCAGCTTGGGGACAATCTACGAGCAGTACTTC. Its translation is CASSLGTIYEQYF.